This T cell receptor beta chain was retrieved from a study of CD8 T cells in ankylosing spondylitis. General study results and limits: Relatively scarce in peripheral blood, disease-linked clones were CD8+.

Points on this clonotype: Its antigen is unidentified.

TCRdb processed the 5' RACE reads anew with MiXCR; each CDR3 protein has one entry. The data hold 250,000 to 300,000 distinct CDR3 sequences, with about 20% observed a single time. The CDR3 has 16 amino acids. V trimming: 2 bases; J trimming: 3 bases; junction bases outside the gene matches: 5. This receptor was identified in a male donor with ankylosing spondylitis or in good health (not recorded which). The chain employs TRBV12-3 or TRBV12-4 and TRBJ2-1; 9 bases fit TRBD1. What was sequenced was blood, either unsorted or a sorted T cell fraction (not recorded which). CDR3 sequence: CASSLRQGGGYNEQFF. CDR3 bases: TGTGCCAGCAGTTTACGACAGGGGGGAGGCTACAATGAGCAGTTCTTC.